The rows below give T cell receptor beta chains drawn from one sample of a study of molecular identifiers for immune sequencing clone quantification. TCRdb recomputed calls from the PCR reads with MiXCR, one row per CDR3 protein. Of 100,000 or so distinct CDR3 sequences listed, around 30% are singletons. The specimen was naive CD8+ T cells from blood, with Jurkat cell RNA spiked in. The receptors come from a human donor in good health. Some libraries in this study had Jurkat cell RNA spiked in. The conserved cysteine and the conserved F or W are not part of the CDR3 here. Fields, in order: clone size, J gene, V gene, CDR3 protein. A row's size may be missing; if present it is once, few, many or a size class.

clone size: few
J gene: TRBJ2-2
V gene: TRBV6-2/TRBV6-3
CDR3 protein: ASSYGTGLAGELF

clone size: .
J gene: TRBJ2-6
V gene: TRBV27
CDR3 protein: ASSPRGPGANVLT

clone size: .
J gene: TRBJ2-2
V gene: TRBV6-5
CDR3 protein: ASRWDSMAGELF

clone size: once
J gene: TRBJ2-3
V gene: TRBV20-1
CDR3 protein: SAIRRGLAGYTEALY

clone size: many
J gene: TRBJ2-3
V gene: TRBV7-9
CDR3 protein: ASSPSTGSTDTQY

clone size: .
J gene: TRBJ2-7
V gene: TRBV14
CDR3 protein: ASSRDARWYEQY

clone size: .
J gene: TRBJ1-5
V gene: TRBV4-2
CDR3 protein: ASSQDSGTNQPQH

clone size: .
J gene: TRBJ1-6
V gene: TRBV5-4
CDR3 protein: ASSWTGEDSPLH

clone size: .
J gene: TRBJ2-7
V gene: TRBV28
CDR3 protein: ASSLPTGLTSYEQY

clone size: few
J gene: TRBJ2-1
V gene: TRBV4-1
CDR3 protein: ASSLGPGADEQF

clone size: .
J gene: TRBJ2-1
V gene: TRBV5-4
CDR3 protein: ASSWGQAGEQF

clone size: many
J gene: TRBJ2-3
V gene: TRBV7-8
CDR3 protein: ASSLGPSGGGYTQY

clone size: many
J gene: TRBJ2-7
V gene: TRBV13
CDR3 protein: ASSPISSYEQY

clone size: .
J gene: TRBJ2-5
V gene: TRBV5-6
CDR3 protein: ASSSPGQSVTQY

clone size: many
J gene: TRBJ2-7
V gene: TRBV25-1
CDR3 protein: ASRGLVSYEQY

clone size: .
J gene: TRBJ2-7
V gene: TRBV4-3
CDR3 protein: ASSPGQGLSYEQY

clone size: once
J gene: TRBJ2-7
V gene: TRBV2
CDR3 protein: ASMKASGRHGYEQY

clone size: .
J gene: TRBJ2-3
V gene: TRBV21-1
CDR3 protein: ASSKSTTRGRFTDTQY

clone size: .
J gene: TRBJ2-4
V gene: TRBV7-9
CDR3 protein: ASRPPGPNIQY

clone size: many
J gene: TRBJ2-2
V gene: TRBV7-9
CDR3 protein: ASSLLGLTGELF

clone size: few
J gene: TRBJ2-1
V gene: TRBV11-2
CDR3 protein: ASSLSLAGVTYHNEQF

clone size: few
J gene: TRBJ2-4
V gene: TRBV24-1
CDR3 protein: ATSDLGNIQY

clone size: .
J gene: TRBJ2-7
V gene: TRBV5-6
CDR3 protein: ASGLSSEQY

clone size: .
J gene: TRBJ2-7
V gene: TRBV20-1
CDR3 protein: SAHIEDRAYEQY

clone size: .
J gene: TRBJ2-1
V gene: TRBV2
CDR3 protein: ASSLTGGEQF

clone size: few
J gene: TRBJ2-7
V gene: TRBV28
CDR3 protein: ASSSVRDSTNAYEQY

clone size: .
J gene: TRBJ2-7
V gene: TRBV6-2/TRBV6-3
CDR3 protein: ASSWAAGTGWYEQY

clone size: .
J gene: TRBJ2-5
V gene: TRBV15
CDR3 protein: ATSRYQGTTETQS

clone size: .
J gene: TRBJ2-1
V gene: TRBV6-2/TRBV6-3
CDR3 protein: ASSSSRGGNEQF

clone size: few
J gene: TRBJ2-3
V gene: TRBV28
CDR3 protein: ASLAGGSPDTQY

clone size: .
J gene: TRBJ1-3
V gene: TRBV28
CDR3 protein: ASIPRGSSGNTIH

clone size: few
J gene: TRBJ2-7
V gene: TRBV12-3/TRBV12-4
CDR3 protein: ASSFSGAEQY

clone size: many
J gene: TRBJ1-1
V gene: TRBV9
CDR3 protein: ASSPGRNTEAF

clone size: .
J gene: TRBJ2-7
V gene: TRBV20-1
CDR3 protein: SARRGRTYEQY

clone size: few
J gene: TRBJ1-5
V gene: TRBV28
CDR3 protein: ASSFPFGDPIDQPQH

clone size: many
J gene: TRBJ2-3
V gene: TRBV12-3/TRBV12-4
CDR3 protein: ASNQWRDTQY

clone size: many
J gene: TRBJ2-1
V gene: TRBV7-2
CDR3 protein: ASSIRTSAIYYNEQF